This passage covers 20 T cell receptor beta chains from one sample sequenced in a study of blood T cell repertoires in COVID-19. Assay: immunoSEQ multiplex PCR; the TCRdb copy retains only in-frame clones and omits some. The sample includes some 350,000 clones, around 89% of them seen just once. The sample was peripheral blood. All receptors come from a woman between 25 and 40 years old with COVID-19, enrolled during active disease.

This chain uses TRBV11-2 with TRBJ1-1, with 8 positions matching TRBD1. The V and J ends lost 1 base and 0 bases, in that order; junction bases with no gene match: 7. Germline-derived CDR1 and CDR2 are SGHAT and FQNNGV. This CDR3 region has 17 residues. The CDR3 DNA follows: TGTGCCAGCAGCTTAGCGGAGAGGACAGGGCTGAACACTGAAGCTTTCTTT. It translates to CASSLAERTGLNTEAFF.

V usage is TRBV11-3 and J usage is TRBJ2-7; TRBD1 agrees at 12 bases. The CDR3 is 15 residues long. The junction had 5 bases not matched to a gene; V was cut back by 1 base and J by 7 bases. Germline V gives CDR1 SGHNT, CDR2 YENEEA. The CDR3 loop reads CASSLVGDRGLEQYV. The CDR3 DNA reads TGTGCCAGCAGCTTAGTGGGGGACAGGGGGCTTGAGCAGTACGTC.

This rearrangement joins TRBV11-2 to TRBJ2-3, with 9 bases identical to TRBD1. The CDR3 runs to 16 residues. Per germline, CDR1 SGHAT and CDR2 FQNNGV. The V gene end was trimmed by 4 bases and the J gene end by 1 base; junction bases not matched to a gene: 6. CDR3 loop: CASSSSRTGGTDTQYF. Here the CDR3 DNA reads TGTGCCAGCAGCTCCAGCAGGACAGGGGGCACAGATACGCAGTATTTT.

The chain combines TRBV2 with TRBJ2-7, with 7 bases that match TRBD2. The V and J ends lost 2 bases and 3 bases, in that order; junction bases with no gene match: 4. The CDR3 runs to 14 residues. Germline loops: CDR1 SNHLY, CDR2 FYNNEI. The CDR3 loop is CASSEREEVYEQYF. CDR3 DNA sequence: TGTGCCAGCAGTGAACGGGAGGAGGTCTACGAGCAGTACTTC.

CDR3 coding DNA: TGTGCCAGCAGCCAAGTGTCCTTTACCGGGGAGCTGTTTTTT. It specifies CASSQVSFTGELFF. This chain uses TRBV3-1 (or the pseudogene TRBV3-2) with TRBJ2-2; D ambiguous. Germline loops: CDR1 LGHDT, CDR2 YNNKEL (reference sequence). This CDR3 contains 14 residues. Trimming pared 1 base from V and 5 bases from J, leaving 8 bases between.

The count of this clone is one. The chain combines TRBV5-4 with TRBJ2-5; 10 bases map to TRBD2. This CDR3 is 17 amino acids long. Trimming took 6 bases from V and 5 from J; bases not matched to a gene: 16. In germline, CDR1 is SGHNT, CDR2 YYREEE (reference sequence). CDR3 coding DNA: TGTGCCAGCACCCCTGGGGGGCCTAGCGGGGGTCAGGAGACCCAGTACTTC. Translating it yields CASTPGGPSGGQETQYF.

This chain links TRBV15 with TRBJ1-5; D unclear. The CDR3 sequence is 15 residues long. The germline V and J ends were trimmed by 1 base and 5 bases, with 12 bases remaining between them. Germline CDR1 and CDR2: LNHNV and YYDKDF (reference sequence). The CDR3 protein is CATSRGGRRDQPQHF. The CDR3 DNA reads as TGTGCCACCAGCAGAGGAGGGAGAAGGGATCAGCCCCAGCATTTT. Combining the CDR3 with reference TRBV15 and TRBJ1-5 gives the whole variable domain DAMVIQNPRYQVTQFGKPVTLSCSQTLNHNVMYWYQQKSSQAPKLLFHYYDKDFNNEADTPDNFQSRRPNTSFCFLDIRSPGLGDTAMYLCATSRGGRRDQPQHFGDGTRLSIL.

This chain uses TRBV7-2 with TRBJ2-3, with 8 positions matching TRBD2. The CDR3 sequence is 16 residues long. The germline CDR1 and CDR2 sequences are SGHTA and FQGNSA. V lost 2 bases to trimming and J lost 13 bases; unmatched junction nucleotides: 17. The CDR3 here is CASSLSGTSPHVKEYF. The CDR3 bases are TGTGCCAGCAGCTTAAGTGGGACTAGTCCCCACGTAAAAGAGTATTTT.

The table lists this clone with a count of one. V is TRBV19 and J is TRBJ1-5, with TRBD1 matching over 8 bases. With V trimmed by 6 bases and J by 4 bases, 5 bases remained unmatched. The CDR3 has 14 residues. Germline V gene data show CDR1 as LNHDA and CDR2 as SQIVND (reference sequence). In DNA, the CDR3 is TGTGCCAGTAGGGATCGGACAGGGAATCAGCCCCAGCATTTT. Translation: CASRDRTGNQPQHF.

CDR3 sequence (DNA): TGTGCCAGCAGCCGGTCGGGGGGGCCGAACGAGCAGTACTTC. It translates to CASSRSGGPNEQYF. The V and J genes are TRBV4-2 and TRBJ2-7; TRBD2 matches 8 bases. Trimming at V came to 4 bases and at J to 5 bases, leaving 7 bases not matched to a gene. Germline CDR1 reads LGHNA; CDR2 reads YNFKEQ. This CDR3 is built from 14 residues.

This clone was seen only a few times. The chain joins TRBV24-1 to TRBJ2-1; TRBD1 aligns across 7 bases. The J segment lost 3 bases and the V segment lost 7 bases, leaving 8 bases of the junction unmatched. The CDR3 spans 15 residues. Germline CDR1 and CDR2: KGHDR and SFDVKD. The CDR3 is CATRKGGNNYNEQFF. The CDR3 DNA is TGTGCCACCAGGAAAGGGGGCAACAACTACAATGAGCAGTTCTTC.

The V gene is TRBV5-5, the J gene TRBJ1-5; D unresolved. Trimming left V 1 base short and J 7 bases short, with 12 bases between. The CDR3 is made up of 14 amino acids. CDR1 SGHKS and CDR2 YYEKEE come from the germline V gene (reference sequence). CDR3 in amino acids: CASSLFQVGQPQHF. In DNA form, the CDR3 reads TGTGCCAGCAGCTTGTTCCAGGTTGGACAGCCCCAGCATTTT.

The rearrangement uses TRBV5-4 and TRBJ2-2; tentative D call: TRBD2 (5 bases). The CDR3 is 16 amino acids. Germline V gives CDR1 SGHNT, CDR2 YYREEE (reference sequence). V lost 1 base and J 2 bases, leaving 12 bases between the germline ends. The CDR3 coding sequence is TGTGCCAGCAGCTTGTTTAGGACTTCAAACACCGGGGAGCTGTTTTTT. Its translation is CASSLFRTSNTGELFF. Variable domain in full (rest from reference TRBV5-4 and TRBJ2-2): ETGVTQSPTHLIKTRGQQVTLRCSSQSGHNTVSWYQQALGQGPQFIFQYYREEENGRGNFPPRFSGLQFPNYSSELNVNALELDDSALYLCASSLFRTSNTGELFFGEGSRLTVL.

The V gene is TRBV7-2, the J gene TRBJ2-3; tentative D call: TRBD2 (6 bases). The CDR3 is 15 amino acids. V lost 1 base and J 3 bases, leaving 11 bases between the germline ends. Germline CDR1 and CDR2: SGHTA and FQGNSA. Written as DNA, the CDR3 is TGTGCCAGCAGCTTAGGCGGGGTTAGGACAGATACGCAGTATTTT. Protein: CASSLGGVRTDTQYF.

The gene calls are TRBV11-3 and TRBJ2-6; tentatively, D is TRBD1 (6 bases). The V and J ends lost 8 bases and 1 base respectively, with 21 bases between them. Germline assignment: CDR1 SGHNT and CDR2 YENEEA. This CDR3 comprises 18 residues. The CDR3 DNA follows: TGTGCCAGCGGCTACACATGGACAGAGAATTCTGGGGCCAACGTCCTGACTTTC. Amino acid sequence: CASGYTWTENSGANVLTF.

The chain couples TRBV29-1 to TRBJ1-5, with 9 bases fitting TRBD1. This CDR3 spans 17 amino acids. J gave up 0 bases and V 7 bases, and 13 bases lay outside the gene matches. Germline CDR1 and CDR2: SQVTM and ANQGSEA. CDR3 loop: CSGRRDRVEYSNQPQHF. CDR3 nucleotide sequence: TGCAGCGGGAGACGGGACAGGGTAGAATATAGCAATCAGCCCCAGCATTTT.

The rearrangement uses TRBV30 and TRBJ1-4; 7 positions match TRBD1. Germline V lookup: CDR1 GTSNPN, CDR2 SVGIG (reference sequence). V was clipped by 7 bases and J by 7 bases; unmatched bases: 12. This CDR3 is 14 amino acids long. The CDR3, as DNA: TGTGCCTCCAGCCGGACAGGAGGTGGTGAAAAACTGTTTTTT. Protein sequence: CASSRTGGGEKLFF.

The CDR3 DNA follows: TGTGCCATCAGTGGGGACAAGACCGAGCAGTACGTC. As protein: CAISGDKTEQYV. The V gene is TRBV10-3, the J gene TRBJ2-7; D possibly corresponds to TRBD1 (6 bases). Germline loops: CDR1 ENHRY, CDR2 SYGVKD. Trimming left V 4 bases short and J 6 bases short, with 10 bases between. This CDR3 has 12 residues.

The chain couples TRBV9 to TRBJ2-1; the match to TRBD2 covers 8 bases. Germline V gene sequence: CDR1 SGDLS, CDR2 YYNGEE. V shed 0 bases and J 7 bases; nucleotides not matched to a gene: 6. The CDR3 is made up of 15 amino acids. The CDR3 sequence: CASSVALGLVNEQFF. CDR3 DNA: TGTGCCAGCAGCGTAGCTTTGGGACTAGTAAATGAGCAGTTCTTC.

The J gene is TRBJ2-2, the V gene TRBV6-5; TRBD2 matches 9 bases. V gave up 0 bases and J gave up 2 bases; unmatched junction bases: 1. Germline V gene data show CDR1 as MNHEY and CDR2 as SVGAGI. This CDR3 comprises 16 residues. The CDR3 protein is CASSYSTSGNTGELFF. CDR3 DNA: TGTGCCAGCAGTTACTCGACTAGCGGAAACACCGGGGAGCTGTTTTTT.